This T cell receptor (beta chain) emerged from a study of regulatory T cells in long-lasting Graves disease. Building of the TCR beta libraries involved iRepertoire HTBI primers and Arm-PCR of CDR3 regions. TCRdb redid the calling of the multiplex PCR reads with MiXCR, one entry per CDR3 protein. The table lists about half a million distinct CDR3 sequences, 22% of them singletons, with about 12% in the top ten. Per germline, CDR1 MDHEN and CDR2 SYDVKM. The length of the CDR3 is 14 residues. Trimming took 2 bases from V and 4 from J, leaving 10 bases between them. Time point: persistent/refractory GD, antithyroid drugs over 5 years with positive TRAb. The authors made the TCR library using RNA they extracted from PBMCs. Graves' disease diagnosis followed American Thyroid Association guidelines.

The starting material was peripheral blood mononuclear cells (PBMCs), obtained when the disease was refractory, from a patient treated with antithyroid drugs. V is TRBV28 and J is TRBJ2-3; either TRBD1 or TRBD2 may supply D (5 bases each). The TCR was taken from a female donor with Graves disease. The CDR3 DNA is TGTGCCAGCAGTTTAGTCAGGGACGCAGATACGCAGTATTTT. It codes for CASSLVRDADTQYF. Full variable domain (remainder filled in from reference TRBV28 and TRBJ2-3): DVKVTQSSRYLVKRTGEKVFLECVQDMDHENMFWYRQDPGLGLRLIYFSYDVKMKEKGDIPEGYSVSREKKERFSLILESASTNQTSMYLCASSLVRDADTQYFGPGTRLTVL.